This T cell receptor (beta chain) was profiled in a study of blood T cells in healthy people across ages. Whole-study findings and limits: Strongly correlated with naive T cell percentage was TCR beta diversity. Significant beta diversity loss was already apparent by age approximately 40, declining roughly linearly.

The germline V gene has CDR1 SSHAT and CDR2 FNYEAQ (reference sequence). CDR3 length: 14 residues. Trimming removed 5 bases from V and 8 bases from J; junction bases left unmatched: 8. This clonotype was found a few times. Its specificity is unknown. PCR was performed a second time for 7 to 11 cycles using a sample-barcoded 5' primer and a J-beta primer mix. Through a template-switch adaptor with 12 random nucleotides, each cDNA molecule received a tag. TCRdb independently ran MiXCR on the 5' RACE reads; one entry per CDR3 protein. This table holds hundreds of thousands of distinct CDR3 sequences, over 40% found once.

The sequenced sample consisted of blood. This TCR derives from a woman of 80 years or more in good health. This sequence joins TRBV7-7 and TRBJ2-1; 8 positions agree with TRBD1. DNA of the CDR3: TGTGCCAGCAGCGCAAGGACAGGGTTCGATGAGCAGTTCTTC. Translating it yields CASSARTGFDEQFF.